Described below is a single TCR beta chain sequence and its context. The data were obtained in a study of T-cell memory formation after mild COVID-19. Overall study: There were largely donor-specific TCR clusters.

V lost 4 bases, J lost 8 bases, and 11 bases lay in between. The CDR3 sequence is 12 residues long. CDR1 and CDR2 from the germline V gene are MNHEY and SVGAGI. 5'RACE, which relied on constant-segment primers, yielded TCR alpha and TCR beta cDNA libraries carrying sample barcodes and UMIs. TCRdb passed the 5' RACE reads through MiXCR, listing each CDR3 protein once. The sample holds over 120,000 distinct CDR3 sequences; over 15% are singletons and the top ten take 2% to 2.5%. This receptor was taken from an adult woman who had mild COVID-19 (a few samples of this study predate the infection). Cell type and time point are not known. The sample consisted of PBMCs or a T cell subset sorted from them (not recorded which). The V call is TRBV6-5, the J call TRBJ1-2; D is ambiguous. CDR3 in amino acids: CASSSVGGGYTF. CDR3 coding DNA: TGTGCCAGCAGTTCCGTGGGAGGAGGCTACACCTTC.